This T cell receptor (beta chain) is drawn from a study of blood T cell repertoires in COVID-19. Study-wide background: In each case, the material was cDNA or gDNA derived from T cells, B-cell-depleted T cells, or PBMCs.

In the original workflow: How many nucleated cells were present was estimated from reference gene primer amplification. This table comes from immunoSEQ multiplex PCR, and its TCRdb copy is limited to in-frame clones, with some not included. The V and J calls and clone size are taken from that table; D and trimming were inferred from the DNA. The data hold about 150,000 clones, with roughly three quarters observed a single time. Study members were between about 18 and 95 years old and lived in roughly 24 US regions. Two negative PCRs, clearance, or symptom resolution characterized the recovered Cohort 3 donors. The TCR comes from a woman between 50 and 59 years old who had recovered from COVID-19. Sequenced: PBMCs or T cells enriched from blood (not recorded which).

The CDR3 bases are TGTGCCAGCAGTTCTCGACAGGGCGAAGGCTACACCTTC. It yields the protein CASSSRQGEGYTF. V is TRBV27 and J is TRBJ1-2; 7 bases agree with TRBD1. The trim removed 4 bases at V and 8 bases at J, leaving 7 bases unmatched. The germline V gene has CDR1 MNHEY and CDR2 SMNVEV (reference sequence). The CDR3 has 13 amino acids.